This record concerns one T cell receptor (beta chain) sequence. What it recognizes is unknown. Assay: immunoSEQ multiplex PCR; the TCRdb copy retains only in-frame clones and omits some. The sample holds roughly 22,000 clones, approximately 87% seen once. These data are taken from a study of OX40 agonist ivuxolimab in advanced cancers. In the study overall: Previous treatment with anti-PD-1, anti-PD-L1 or anti-CTLA-4 therapy was allowed; less than 45% had received some. Findings and limits, study-wide: Averaged across samples, CD8+ T cells carried more expanded clones than CD4+ did. The specificity for antigen of the expanded peripheral T cells was not determined. CD4+ and CD8+ blood T cells expanded clonally by week 6 at 0.1 to 3.0 mg/kg.

The V segment lost 2 bases and the J segment 5 bases; nucleotides outside the gene matches: 6. CDR3 length: 14 amino acids. The V gene's germline CDR1 is SEHNR and CDR2 FQNEAQ (reference sequence). Specimen: CD4+ or CD8+ T cells sorted from blood, collected in a trial of the OX40 agonist ivuxolimab. The J gene is TRBJ2-7, the V gene TRBV7-9; 7 nucleotides line up with TRBD1. This TCR came from an adult with an advanced solid tumor such as melanoma, head and neck, liver or kidney cancer. The CDR3 region has the DNA TGTGCCAGCAGCTTATGGCAGGGGGTCCACGAGCAGTACTTC. Its protein product is CASSLWQGVHEQYF.